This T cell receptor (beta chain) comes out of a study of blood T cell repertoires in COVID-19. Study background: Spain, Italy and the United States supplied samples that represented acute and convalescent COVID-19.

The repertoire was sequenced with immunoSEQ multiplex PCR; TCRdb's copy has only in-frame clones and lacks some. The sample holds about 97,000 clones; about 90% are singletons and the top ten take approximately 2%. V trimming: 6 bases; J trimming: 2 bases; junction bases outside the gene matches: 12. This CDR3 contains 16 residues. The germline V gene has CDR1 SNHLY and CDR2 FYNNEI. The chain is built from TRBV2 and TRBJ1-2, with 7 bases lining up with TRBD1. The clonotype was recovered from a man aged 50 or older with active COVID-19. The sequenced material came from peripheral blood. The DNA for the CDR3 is TGTGCCAGCAGCCACGACAGGGTTGAGGGGAACTATGGCTACACCTTC. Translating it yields CASSHDRVEGNYGYTF.